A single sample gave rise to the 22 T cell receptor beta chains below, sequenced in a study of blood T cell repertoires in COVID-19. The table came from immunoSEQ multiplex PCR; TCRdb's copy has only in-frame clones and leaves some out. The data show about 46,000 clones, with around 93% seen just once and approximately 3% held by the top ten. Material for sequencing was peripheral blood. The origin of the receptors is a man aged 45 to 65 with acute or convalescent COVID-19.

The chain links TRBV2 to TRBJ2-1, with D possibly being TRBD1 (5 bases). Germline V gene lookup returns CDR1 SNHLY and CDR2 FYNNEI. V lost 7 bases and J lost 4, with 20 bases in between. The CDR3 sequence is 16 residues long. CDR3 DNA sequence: TGTGCCAGCATCAAGAGGACACTTTTCATGTACAATGAGCAGTTCTTC. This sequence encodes CASIKRTLFMYNEQFF.

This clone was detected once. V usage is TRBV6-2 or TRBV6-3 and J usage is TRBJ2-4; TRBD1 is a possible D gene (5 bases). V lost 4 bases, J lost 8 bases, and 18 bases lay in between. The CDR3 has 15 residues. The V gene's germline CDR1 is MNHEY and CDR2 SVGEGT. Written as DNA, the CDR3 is TGTGCCAGCAGTTCCATCGACACCCTAGGGGACATTCAGTACTTC. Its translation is CASSSIDTLGDIQYF.

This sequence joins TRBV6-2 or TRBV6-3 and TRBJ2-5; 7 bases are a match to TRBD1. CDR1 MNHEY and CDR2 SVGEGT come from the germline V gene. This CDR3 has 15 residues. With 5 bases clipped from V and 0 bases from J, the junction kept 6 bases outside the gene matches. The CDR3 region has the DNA TGTGCCAGCAGTCCCGGGACAGTGCACCAAGAGACCCAGTACTTC. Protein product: CASSPGTVHQETQYF.

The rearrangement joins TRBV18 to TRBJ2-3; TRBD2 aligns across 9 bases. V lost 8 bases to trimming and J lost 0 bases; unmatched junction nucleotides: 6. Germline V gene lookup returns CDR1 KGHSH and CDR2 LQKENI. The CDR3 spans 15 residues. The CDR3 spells CASSRSGGSTDTQYF. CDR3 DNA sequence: TGTGCCAGCAGCCGTAGCGGGGGCAGCACAGATACGCAGTATTTT. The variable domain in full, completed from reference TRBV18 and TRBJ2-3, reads NAGVMQNPRHLVRRRGQEARLRCSPMKGHSHVYWYRQLPEEGLKFMVYLQKENIIDESGMPKERFSAEFPKEGPSILRIQQVVRGDSAAYFCASSRSGGSTDTQYFGPGTRLTVL.

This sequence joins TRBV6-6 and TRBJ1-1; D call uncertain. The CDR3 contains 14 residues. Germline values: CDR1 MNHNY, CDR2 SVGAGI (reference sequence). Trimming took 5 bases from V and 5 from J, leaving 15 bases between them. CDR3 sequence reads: CASSPSEGGTEAFF. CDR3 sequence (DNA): TGTGCCAGCAGTCCCTCTGAGGGTGGAACTGAAGCTTTCTTT.

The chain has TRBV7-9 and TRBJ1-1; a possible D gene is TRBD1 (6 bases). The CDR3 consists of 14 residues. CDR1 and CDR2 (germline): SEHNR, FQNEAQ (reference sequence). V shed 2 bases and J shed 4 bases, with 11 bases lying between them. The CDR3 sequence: CASSLTDSGTEAFF. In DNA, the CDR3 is TGTGCCAGCAGCTTAACGGACAGCGGCACTGAAGCTTTCTTT.

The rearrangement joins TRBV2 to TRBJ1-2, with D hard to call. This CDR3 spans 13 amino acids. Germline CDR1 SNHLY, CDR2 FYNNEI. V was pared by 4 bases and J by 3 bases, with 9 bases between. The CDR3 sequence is CASSGEGYYGYTF. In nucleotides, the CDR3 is TGTGCCAGCAGTGGCGAGGGATACTATGGCTACACCTTC.

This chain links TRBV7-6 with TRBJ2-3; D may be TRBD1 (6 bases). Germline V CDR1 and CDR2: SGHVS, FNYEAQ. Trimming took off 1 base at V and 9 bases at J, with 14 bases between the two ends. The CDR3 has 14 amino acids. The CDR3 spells CASSLGATQGTQYF. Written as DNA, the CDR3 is TGTGCCAGCAGCTTAGGGGCCACGCAGGGGACGCAGTATTTT.

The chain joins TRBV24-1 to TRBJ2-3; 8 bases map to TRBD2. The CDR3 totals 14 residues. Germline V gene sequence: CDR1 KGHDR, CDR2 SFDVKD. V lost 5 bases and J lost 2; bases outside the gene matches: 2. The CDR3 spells CATSAAGDTDTQYF. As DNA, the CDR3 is TGTGCCACCAGTGCAGCGGGGGACACAGATACGCAGTATTTT.

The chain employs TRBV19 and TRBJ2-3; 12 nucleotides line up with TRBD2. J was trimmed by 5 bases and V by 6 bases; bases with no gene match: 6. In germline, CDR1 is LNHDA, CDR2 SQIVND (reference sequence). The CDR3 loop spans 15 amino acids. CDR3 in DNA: TGTGCCAGTAGCGGGACTAGCGGGCTCATAGATACGCAGTATTTT. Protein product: CASSGTSGLIDTQYF.

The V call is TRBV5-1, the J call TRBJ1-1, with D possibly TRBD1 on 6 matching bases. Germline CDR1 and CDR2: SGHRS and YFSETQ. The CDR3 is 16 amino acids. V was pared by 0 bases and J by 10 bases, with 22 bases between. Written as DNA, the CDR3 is TGCGCCAGCAGCTTGGGACAGGCTACGGGTGGTGTGGGAGCTTTCTTT. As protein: CASSLGQATGGVGAFF.

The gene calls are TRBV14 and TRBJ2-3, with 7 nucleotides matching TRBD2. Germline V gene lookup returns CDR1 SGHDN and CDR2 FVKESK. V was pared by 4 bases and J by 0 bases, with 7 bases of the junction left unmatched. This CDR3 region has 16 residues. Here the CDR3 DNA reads TGTGCCAGCAGCCCTTCGGGACTACCCAGCACAGATACGCAGTATTTT. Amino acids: CASSPSGLPSTDTQYF.

The CDR3 loop reads CATSDLGTGKETQYF. For the CDR3, the DNA is TGTGCCACCAGTGATTTGGGGACAGGTAAAGAGACCCAGTACTTC. The gene calls are TRBV24-1 and TRBJ2-5; 8 nucleotides line up with TRBD1. Germline CDR1 reads KGHDR; CDR2 reads SFDVKD. The CDR3 runs to 15 residues. V lost 0 bases, J lost 3 bases, and 2 bases stayed unmatched.

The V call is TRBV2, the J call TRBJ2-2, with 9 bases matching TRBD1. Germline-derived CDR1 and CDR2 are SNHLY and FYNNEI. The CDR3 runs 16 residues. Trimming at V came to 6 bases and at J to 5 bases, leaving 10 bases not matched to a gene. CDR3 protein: CASREAQGAGTGELFF. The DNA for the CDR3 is TGTGCCAGCAGGGAGGCACAGGGGGCGGGTACCGGGGAGCTGTTTTTT.

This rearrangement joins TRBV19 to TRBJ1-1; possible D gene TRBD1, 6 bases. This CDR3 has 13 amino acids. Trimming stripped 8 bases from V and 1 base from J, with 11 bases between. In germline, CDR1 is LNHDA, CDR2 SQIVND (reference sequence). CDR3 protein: CASGQGSNTEAFF. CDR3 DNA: TGTGCCAGTGGGCAGGGGTCGAACACTGAAGCTTTCTTT.

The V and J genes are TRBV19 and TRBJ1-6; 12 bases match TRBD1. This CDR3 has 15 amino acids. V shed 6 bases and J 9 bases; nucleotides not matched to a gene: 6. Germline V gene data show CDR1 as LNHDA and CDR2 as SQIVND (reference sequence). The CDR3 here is CASSGDRGLGSPLHF. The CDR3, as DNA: TGTGCCAGTAGCGGGGACAGGGGGCTTGGTTCACCCCTCCACTTT.

This chain's CDR3 is CAFREGSGNTIYF. CDR3 bases: TGCGCCTTCCGGGAGGGCTCTGGAAACACCATATATTTT. The chain combines TRBV23-1 with TRBJ1-3; unclear D gene. TRBV23-1 is marked as an open reading frame, function uncertain. CDR3 length equals 13 residues. V was cut by 11 bases and J by 0 bases, with 11 bases left in between.

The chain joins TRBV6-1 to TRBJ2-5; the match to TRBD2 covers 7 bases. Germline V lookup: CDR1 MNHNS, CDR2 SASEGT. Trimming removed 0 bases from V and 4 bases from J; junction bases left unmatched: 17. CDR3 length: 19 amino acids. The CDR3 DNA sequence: TGTGCCAGCAGTGAAGCTCGTCAGCGGGGTCAGCGGGGTTCAGAGACCCAGTACTTC. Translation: CASSEARQRGQRGSETQYF.

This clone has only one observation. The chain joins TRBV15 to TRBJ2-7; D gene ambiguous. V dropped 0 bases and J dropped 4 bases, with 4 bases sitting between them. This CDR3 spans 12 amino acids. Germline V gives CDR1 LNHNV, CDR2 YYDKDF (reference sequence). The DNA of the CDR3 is TGTGCCACCAGCAGAGACTTGTACGAGCAGTACTTC. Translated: CATSRDLYEQYF.

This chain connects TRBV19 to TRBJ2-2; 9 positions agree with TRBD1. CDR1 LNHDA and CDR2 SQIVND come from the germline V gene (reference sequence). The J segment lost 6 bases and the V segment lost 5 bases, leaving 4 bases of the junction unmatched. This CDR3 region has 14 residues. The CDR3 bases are TGTGCCAGTAGTGTTACAGGGGGCTCCGGGGAGCTGTTTTTT. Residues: CASSVTGGSGELFF.

The CDR3 loop is CASSSTGTGGTEAFF. DNA for the CDR3: TGCGCCAGCAGCTCTACCGGGACAGGGGGGACTGAAGCTTTCTTT. J is TRBJ1-1 and V is TRBV5-1, with 11 bases fitting TRBD1. Trimming removed 3 bases from V and 5 bases from J; junction bases left unmatched: 6. The CDR3 contains 15 residues. Germline V lookup: CDR1 SGHRS, CDR2 YFSETQ.

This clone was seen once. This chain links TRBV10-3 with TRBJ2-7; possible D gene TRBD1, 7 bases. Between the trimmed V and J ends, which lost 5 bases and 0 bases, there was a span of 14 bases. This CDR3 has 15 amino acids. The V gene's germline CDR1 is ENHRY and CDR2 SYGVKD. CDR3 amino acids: CAISPSGGSSYEQYF. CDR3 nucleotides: TGTGCCATCAGTCCCTCAGGGGGGAGCTCCTACGAGCAGTACTTC.